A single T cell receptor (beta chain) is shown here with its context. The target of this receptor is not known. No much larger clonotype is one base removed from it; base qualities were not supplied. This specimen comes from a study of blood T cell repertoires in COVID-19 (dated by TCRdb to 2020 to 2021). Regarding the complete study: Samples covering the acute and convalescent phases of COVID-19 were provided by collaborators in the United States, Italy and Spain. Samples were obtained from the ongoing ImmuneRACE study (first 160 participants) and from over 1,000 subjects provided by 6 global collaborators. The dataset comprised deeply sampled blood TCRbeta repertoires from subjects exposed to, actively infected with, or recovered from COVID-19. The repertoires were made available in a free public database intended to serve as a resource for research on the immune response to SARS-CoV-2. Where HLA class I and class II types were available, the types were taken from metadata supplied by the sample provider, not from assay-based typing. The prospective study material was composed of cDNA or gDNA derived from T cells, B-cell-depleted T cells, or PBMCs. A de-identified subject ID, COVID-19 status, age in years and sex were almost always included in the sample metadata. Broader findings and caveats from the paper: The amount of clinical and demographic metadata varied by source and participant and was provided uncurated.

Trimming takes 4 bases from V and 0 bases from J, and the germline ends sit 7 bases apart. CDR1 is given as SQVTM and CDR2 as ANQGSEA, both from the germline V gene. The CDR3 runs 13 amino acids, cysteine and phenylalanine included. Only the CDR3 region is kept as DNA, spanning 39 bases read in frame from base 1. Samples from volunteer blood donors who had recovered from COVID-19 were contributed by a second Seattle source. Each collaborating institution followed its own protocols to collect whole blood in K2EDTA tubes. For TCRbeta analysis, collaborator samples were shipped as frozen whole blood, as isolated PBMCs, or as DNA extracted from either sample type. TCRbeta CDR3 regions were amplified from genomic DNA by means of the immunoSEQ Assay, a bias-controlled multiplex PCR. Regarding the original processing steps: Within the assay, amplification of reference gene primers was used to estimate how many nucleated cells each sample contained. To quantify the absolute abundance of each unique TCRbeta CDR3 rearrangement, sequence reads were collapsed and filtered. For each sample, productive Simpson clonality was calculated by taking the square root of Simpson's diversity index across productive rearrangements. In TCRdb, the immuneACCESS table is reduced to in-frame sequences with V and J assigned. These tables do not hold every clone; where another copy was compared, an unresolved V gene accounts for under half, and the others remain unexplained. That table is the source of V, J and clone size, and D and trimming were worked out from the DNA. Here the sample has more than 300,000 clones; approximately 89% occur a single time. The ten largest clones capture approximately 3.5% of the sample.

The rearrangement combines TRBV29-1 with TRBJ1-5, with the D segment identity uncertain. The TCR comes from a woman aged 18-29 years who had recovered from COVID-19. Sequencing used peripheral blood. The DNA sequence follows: TGCAGCGTTGTATTGTATAGCAATCAGCCCCAGCATTTT. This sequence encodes CSVVLYSNQPQHF.